These 10 T cell receptor beta chains were sequenced from one sample in a study of T cells in Graves' hyperthyroidism and ophthalmopathy. The investigators amplified TCR beta CDR3 regions from RNA transcripts. TCR CDR3 underwent first-round RT-PCR with the HTBI primer set. MiXCR, applied by TCRdb to the multiplex PCR reads, yields one record per CDR3 protein. The table has approximately 600,000 distinct CDR3 sequences, roughly 15% seen once. The sequencing sample was made of blood. The receptors were gathered from a woman aged 40 to 49 with Graves' ophthalmopathy.

This clonotype was observed at least ten times. The rearrangement uses TRBV6-5 and TRBJ2-7, with TRBD1 matching 9 bases. CDR1 is MNHEY and CDR2 is SVGAGI in the germline V gene. CDR3 length: 15 residues. V was clipped by 2 bases and J by 1 base; unmatched bases: 3. The CDR3 nucleotides read TGTGCCAGCAGTTACGGGACAGGGCTTTCCTACGAGCAGTACTTC. This gives the protein CASSYGTGLSYEQYF.

This clonotype has at least ten counts. The chain couples TRBV7-3 to TRBJ2-2; D might be TRBD2 (5 bases). The CDR3 contains 13 residues. The V gene lost 2 bases and the J gene lost 7 bases, with 8 bases spanning the gap. CDR1 and CDR2 from the germline V gene are SGHTA and FQGTGA. The CDR3 DNA sequence: TGTGCCAGCAGCTTAGAGGGTGGCGGGGAGCTGTTTTTT. Its translation: CASSLEGGGELFF.

V usage is TRBV18 and J usage is TRBJ1-2, with 7 nucleotides matching TRBD1. Germline V gives CDR1 KGHSH, CDR2 LQKENI. The CDR3 is 17 residues long. Losses at the gene ends were 6 bases for V and 4 bases for J; bases not matched to a gene: 17. In nucleotides, the CDR3 is TGTGCCAGCTCTCAGACCACCCGGACAGGTGGCCCCTATGGCTACACCTTC. Its protein is CASSQTTRTGGPYGYTF.

This rearrangement joins TRBV28 to TRBJ2-5, with 8 nucleotides matching TRBD1. CDR1 is MDHEN, CDR2 SYDVKM, per germline. CDR3 length: 16 amino acids. With V trimmed by 3 bases and J by 5 bases, 11 bases remained unmatched. In DNA, the CDR3 is TGTGCCAGCAGTTTCGGGACAGGTCGGGGTGAGGAGACCCAGTACTTC. Translating it yields CASSFGTGRGEETQYF.

This clonotype was counted many times. The V gene is TRBV4-3, the J gene TRBJ1-5, with TRBD1 matching over 10 bases. Germline V gives CDR1 LGHNA, CDR2 YSLEER. The V segment lost 0 bases and the J segment 4 bases; nucleotides outside the gene matches: 3. CDR3 size: 16 residues. The CDR3 sequence is CASSQDAGQGNQPQHF. The CDR3 DNA reads as TGCGCCAGCAGCCAAGATGCGGGACAGGGGAATCAGCCCCAGCATTTT.

This sequence joins TRBV11-2 and TRBJ2-7; 14 bases fit TRBD2. The V and J ends lost 5 bases and 12 bases, in that order; junction bases with no gene match: 6. Looked up from germline, CDR1 is SGHAT and CDR2 is FQNNGV. The CDR3 runs to 13 residues. The CDR3 protein is CASSPGLAGGMYF. For the CDR3, the DNA is TGTGCCAGCAGCCCCGGACTAGCGGGGGGAATGTACTTC.

There are many counts of this clonotype. This chain connects TRBV29-1 to TRBJ2-7; 8 nucleotides agree with TRBD1. This CDR3 has 14 residues. Germline assignment: CDR1 SQVTM and CDR2 ANQGSEA. V lost 2 bases, J lost 2 bases, and 5 bases stayed unmatched. Here the CDR3 DNA reads TGCAGCGTTGAAACAACAGGGGGGACCTACGAGCAGTACTTC. Translating it yields CSVETTGGTYEQYF.

This clonotype was counted ten times or more. The CDR3 bases are TGTGCCACGAACCGAGAGAACACCGGGGAGCTGTTTTTT. Its protein is CATNRENTGELFF. This chain connects TRBV19 to TRBJ2-2; D gene unclear. This CDR3 is 13 amino acids long. CDR1 is LNHDA and CDR2 is SQIVND in the germline V gene (reference sequence). V lost 10 bases and J 1 base, leaving 10 bases between the germline ends.

This clonotype has ten or more counts. The chain carries TRBV19 and TRBJ2-1, with 8 bases identical to TRBD2. The CDR3 has 13 residues. Germline assignment: CDR1 LNHDA and CDR2 SQIVND (reference sequence). Trimming took 8 bases from V and 9 from J; bases not matched to a gene: 9. Here the CDR3 reads CASQPGLGVEQFF. In nucleotides, the CDR3 is TGTGCCAGTCAACCGGGACTAGGCGTTGAGCAGTTCTTC.

This clonotype was recorded at least ten times. One base away lies a much larger clone, so this may be a sequencing read error. The chain couples TRBV12-3 or TRBV12-4 to TRBJ1-2, with unresolved D. V was cut by 6 bases and J by 10 bases, with 21 bases left in between. This CDR3 region has 14 residues. The CDR3 reads CASSLGSRGWDYTF. The CDR3 region has the DNA TGTGCCAGCAGCTTGGGAAGCCGAGGATGGGACTACACCTTC.